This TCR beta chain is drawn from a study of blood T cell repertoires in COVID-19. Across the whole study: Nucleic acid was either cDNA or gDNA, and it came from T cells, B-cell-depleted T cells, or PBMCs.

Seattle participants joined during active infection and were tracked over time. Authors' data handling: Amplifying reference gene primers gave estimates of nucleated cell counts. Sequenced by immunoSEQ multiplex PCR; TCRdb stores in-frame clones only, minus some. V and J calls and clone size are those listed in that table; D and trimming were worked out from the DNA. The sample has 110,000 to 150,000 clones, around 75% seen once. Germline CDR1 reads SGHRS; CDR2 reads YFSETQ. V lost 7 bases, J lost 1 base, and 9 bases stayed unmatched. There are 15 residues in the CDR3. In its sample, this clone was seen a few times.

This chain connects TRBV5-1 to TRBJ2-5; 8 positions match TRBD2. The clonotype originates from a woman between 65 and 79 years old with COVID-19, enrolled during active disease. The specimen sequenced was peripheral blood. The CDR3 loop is CASAGGGSLQETQYF. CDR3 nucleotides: TGCGCCAGCGCCGGGGGGGGAAGCCTCCAAGAGACCCAGTACTTC.